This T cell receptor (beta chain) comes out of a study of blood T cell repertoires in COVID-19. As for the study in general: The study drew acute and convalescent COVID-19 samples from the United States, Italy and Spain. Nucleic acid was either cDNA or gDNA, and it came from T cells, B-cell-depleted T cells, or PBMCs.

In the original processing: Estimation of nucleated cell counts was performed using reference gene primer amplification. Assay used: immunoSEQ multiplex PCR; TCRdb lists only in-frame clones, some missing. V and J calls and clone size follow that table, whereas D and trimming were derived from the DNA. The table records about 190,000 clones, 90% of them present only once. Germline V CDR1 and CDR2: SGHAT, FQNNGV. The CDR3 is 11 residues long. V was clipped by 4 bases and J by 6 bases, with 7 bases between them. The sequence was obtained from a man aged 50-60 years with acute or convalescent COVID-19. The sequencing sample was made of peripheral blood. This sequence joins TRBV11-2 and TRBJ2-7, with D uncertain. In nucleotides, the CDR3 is TGTGCCAGCAGCTCCAACTCCGAGCAGTACGTC. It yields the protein CASSSNSEQYV.